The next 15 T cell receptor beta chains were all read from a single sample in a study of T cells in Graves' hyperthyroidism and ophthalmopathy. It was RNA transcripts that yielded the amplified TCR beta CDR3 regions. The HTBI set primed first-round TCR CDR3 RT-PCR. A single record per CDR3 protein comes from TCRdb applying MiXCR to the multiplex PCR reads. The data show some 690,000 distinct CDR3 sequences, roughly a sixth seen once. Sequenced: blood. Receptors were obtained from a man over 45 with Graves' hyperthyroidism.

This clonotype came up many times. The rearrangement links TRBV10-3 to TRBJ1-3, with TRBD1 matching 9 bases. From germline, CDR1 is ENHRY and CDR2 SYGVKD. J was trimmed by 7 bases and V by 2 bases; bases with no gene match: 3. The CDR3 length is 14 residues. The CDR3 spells CAISEGTGRNTIYF. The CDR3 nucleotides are TGTGCCATCAGTGAGGGGACAGGGCGGAACACCATATATTTT.

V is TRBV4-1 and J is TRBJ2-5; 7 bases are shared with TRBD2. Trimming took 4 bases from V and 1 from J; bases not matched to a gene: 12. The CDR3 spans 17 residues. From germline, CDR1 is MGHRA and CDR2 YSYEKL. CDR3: CASSRDSGSRTQETQYF. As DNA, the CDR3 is TGCGCCAGCAGCCGCGATAGCGGGTCTCGGACCCAAGAGACCCAGTACTTC.

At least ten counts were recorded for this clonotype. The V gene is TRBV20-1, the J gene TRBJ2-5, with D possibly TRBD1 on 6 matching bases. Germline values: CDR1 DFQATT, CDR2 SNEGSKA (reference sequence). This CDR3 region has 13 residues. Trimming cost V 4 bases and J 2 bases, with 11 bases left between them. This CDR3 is CSAIRTAQETQYF. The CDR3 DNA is TGCAGTGCTATTCGGACAGCTCAAGAGACCCAGTACTTC.

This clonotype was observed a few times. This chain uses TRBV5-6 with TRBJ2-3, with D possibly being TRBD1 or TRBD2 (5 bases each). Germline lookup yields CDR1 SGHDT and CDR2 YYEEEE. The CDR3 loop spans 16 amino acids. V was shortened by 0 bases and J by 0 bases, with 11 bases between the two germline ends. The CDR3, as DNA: TGTGCCAGCAGCTTGGCAACTTGGGACAGCACAGATACGCAGTATTTT. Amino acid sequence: CASSLATWDSTDTQYF.

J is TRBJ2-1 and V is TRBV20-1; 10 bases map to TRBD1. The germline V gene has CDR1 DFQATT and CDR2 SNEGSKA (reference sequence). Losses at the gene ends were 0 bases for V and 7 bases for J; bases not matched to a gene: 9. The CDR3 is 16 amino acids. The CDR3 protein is CSARDATGGLINEQFF. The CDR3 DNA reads TGCAGTGCTAGAGATGCGACAGGGGGCTTAATAAATGAGCAGTTCTTC.

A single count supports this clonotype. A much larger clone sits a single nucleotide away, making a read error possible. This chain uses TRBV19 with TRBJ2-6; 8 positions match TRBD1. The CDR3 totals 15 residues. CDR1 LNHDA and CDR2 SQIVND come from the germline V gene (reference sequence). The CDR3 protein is CASSEDRAGANALTF. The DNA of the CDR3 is TGTGCCAGTAGTGAGGACAGGGCTGGGGCCAACGCCCTGACTTTC.

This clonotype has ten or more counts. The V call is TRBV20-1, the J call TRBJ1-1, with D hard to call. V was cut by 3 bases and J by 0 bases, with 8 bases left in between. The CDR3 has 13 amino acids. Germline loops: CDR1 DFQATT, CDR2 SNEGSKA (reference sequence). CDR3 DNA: TGCAGTGCTAGGGGAGACTTGAACACTGAAGCTTTCTTT. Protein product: CSARGDLNTEAFF.

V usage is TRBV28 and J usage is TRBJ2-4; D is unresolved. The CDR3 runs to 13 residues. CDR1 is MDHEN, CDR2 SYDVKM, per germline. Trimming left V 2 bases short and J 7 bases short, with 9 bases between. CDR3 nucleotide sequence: TGTGCCAGCAGTTTAAGAGGTATGAACATTCAGTACTTC. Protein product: CASSLRGMNIQYF.

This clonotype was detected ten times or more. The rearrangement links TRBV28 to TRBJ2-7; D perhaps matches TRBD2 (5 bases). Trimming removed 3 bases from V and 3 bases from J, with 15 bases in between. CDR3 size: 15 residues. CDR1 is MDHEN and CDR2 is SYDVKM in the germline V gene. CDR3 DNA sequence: TGTGCCAGCAGTTTCGGGTCCTCAGCGGACTACGAGCAGTACTTC. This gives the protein CASSFGSSADYEQYF.

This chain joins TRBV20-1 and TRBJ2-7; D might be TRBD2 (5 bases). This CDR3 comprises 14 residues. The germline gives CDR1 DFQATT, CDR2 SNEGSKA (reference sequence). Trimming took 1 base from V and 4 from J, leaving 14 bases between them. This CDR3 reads CSARAERSTYEQYF. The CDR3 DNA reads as TGCAGTGCTAGAGCAGAGCGGAGCACTTACGAGCAGTACTTC.

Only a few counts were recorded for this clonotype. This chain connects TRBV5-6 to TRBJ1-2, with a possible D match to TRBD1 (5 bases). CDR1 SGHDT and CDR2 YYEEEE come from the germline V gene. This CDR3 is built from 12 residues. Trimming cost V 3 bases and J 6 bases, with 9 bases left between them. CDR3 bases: TGTGCCAGCAGCTGGGGGACGGATGGCTACACCTTC. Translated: CASSWGTDGYTF.

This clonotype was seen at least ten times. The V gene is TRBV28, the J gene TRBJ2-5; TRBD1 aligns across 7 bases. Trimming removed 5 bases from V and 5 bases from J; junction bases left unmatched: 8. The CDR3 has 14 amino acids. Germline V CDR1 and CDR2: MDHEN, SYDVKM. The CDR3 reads CASSTGTVLETQYF. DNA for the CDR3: TGTGCCAGCAGTACCGGGACAGTTTTGGAGACCCAGTACTTC. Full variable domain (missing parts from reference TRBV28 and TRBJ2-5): DVKVTQSSRYLVKRTGEKVFLECVQDMDHENMFWYRQDPGLGLRLIYFSYDVKMKEKGDIPEGYSVSREKKERFSLILESASTNQTSMYLCASSTGTVLETQYFGPGTRLLVL.

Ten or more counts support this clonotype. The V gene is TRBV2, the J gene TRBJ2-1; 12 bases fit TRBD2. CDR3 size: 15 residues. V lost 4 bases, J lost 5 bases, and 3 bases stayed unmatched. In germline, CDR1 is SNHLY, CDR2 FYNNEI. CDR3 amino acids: CASSATSGRNNEQFF. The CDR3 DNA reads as TGTGCCAGCAGTGCGACTAGCGGGAGAAACAATGAGCAGTTCTTC. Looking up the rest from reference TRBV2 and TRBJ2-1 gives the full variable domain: EPEVTQTPSHQVTQMGQEVILRCVPISNHLYFYWYRQILGQKVEFLVSFYNNEISEKSEIFDDQFSVERPDGSNFTLKIRSTKLEDSAMYFCASSATSGRNNEQFFGPGTRLTVL.

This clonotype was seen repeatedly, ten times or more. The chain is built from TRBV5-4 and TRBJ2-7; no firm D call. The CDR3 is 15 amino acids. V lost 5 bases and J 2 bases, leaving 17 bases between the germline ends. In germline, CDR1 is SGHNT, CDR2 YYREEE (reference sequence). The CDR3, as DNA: TGTGCCAGCAGGCCGGCAGGAAGGGAAACCTACGAGCAGTACTTC. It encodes CASRPAGRETYEQYF.

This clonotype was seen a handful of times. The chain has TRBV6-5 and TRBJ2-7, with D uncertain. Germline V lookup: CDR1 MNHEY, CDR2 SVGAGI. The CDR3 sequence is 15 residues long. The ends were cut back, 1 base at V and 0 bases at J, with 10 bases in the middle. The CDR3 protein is CASSYWAGGSYEQYF. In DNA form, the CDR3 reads TGTGCCAGCAGTTACTGGGCAGGTGGCTCCTACGAGCAGTACTTC.